Given below is one T cell receptor beta chain in context. Clones were sequenced by immunoSEQ multiplex PCR, and TCRdb holds only the in-frame ones, with some missing. The table shows almost 80,000 clones, with approximately 90% occurring only once. This entry is derived from a study of blood T cell repertoires in COVID-19. Study summary: Whether acute or convalescent, the COVID-19 samples came from the United States, Italy and Spain.

Germline V lookup: CDR1 SGHTA, CDR2 FQGNSA. The ends lost 5 bases at V and 2 bases at J; junction bases unmatched: 10. There are 17 residues in the CDR3. Sequences were obtained from peripheral blood. The TCR sequence derives from a woman older than 75 with acute or convalescent COVID-19. The chain uses TRBV7-2 and TRBJ1-2; 11 bases map to TRBD1. The CDR3 nucleotides are TGTGCCAGCAGCCGTGCCGGGACAGGGGGTGCCAACTATGGCTACACCTTC. This translates into CASSRAGTGGANYGYTF.